This T cell receptor (beta chain) was identified during a study of T cell responses to AZD1222 COVID-19 vaccine. Assay: immunoSEQ multiplex PCR; the TCRdb copy retains only in-frame clones and omits some. The sample holds about 150,000 clones, 85% to 90% seen once. The CDR3 extends over 13 amino acids. Germline CDR1 reads SQVTM; CDR2 reads ANQGSEA. Trimming pared 5 bases from V and 0 bases from J, leaving 8 bases between. V is TRBV29-1 and J is TRBJ2-4, with a possible D match to TRBD1 (5 bases). The sample consisted of peripheral blood, taken on day 0 of AZD1222 vaccination. This TCR derives from an adult in good health. CDR3 in amino acids: CSVRTSAKNIQYF. The CDR3 region has the DNA TGCAGCGTTCGGACATCAGCCAAAAACATTCAGTACTTC.